The 20 T cell receptor beta chains given below trace back to one sample, sequenced in a study of T cell clonotyping in hematopoietic cell transplantation. Time point denoted: recipient sample about 28 days before transplant, after cytoreduction. The assay was immunoSEQ multiplex PCR, and TCRdb's table has in-frame clones only and misses some. Of 4,500 to 6,500 clones in the sample, around 83% are singletons; the top ten hold about 4%. The material sequenced was peripheral blood mononuclear cells, taken before stem cell transplant. The receptors derive from a man aged 60 to 75 with acute myeloid leukemia. Some clones in this sample may be carry-over from other donors' samples.

This chain connects TRBV19 to TRBJ1-1; 11 bases agree with TRBD1. This CDR3 has 17 amino acids. Trimming cost V 4 bases and J 0 bases; bases outside gene matches: 7. CDR1 and CDR2 (germline): LNHDA, SQIVND (reference sequence). DNA of the CDR3: TGTGCCAGTAGTAAGGGACAGGGGGGCGGTATGAACACTGAAGCTTTCTTT. Its translation: CASSKGQGGGMNTEAFF.

The genes are TRBV10-2 and TRBJ2-3; D gene uncertain. V lost 3 bases to trimming and J lost 2 bases, with 9 bases between them. The CDR3 is 14 amino acids. Germline V CDR1 and CDR2: WSHSY, SAAADI. The CDR3 here is CASSDSLVTDTQYF. The CDR3 coding sequence is TGCGCCAGCAGTGATTCATTGGTCACAGATACGCAGTATTTT.

The chain uses TRBV6-4 and TRBJ2-6; 10 bases agree with TRBD1. The CDR3 has 17 residues. Looked up from germline, CDR1 is MRHNA and CDR2 is SNTAGT. The ends lost 5 bases at V and 1 base at J; junction bases unmatched: 5. The CDR3 DNA follows: TGTGCCAGCAGTTTGCTGGGACAGGGGTCTGGGGCCAACGTCCTGACTTTC. This translates into CASSLLGQGSGANVLTF.

This clone was detected only a few times. The chain has TRBV27 and TRBJ1-5, with no clear D. The CDR3 sequence is 13 residues long. Germline V gene sequence: CDR1 MNHEY, CDR2 SMNVEV (reference sequence). Trimming took 3 bases from V and 6 from J, leaving 9 bases between them. The CDR3 region is CASSFSEGQPQHF. CDR3 bases: TGTGCCAGCAGTTTTTCCGAGGGTCAGCCCCAGCATTTT.

This chain uses TRBV2 with TRBJ1-2, with TRBD1 matching 8 bases. The trim removed 6 bases at V and 8 bases at J, leaving 5 bases unmatched. Germline V gives CDR1 SNHLY, CDR2 FYNNEI. This CDR3 is built from 12 residues. CDR3 DNA: TGTGCCAGCAGCCGACAGGGGTACGGCTACACCTTC. It translates to CASSRQGYGYTF. The whole variable domain, remainder taken from reference TRBV2 and TRBJ1-2, is EPEVTQTPSHQVTQMGQEVILRCVPISNHLYFYWYRQILGQKVEFLVSFYNNEISEKSEIFDDQFSVERPDGSNFTLKIRSTKLEDSAMYFCASSRQGYGYTFGSGTRLTVV.

The chain has TRBV5-1 and TRBJ2-7; 8 bases are a match to TRBD1. Germline trimming cut 0 bases from V and 2 bases from J; bases unmatched to any gene: 4. Germline CDR1 SGHRS, CDR2 YFSETQ. This CDR3 is built from 15 residues. DNA of the CDR3: TGCGCCAGCAGCTTGGGGGGACAGGCCCCCTACGAGCAGTACTTC. Its protein is CASSLGGQAPYEQYF.

This clone was counted between two and nine times. The chain carries TRBV7-2 and TRBJ2-5, with 11 bases lining up with TRBD1. The V gene end was trimmed by 6 bases and the J gene end by 2 bases; junction bases not matched to a gene: 14. CDR1 is SGHTA and CDR2 is FQGNSA in the germline V gene. The length of the CDR3 is 18 residues. CDR3 sequence: CASSRTGGAVGIQETQYF. CDR3 DNA sequence: TGTGCCAGCAGTCGGACAGGGGGCGCGGTGGGGATACAAGAGACCCAGTACTTC.

In nucleotides, the CDR3 is TGTGCCAGCACCAGACAGCTTAGCAATCAGCCCCAGCATTTT. This gives the protein CASTRQLSNQPQHF. J is TRBJ1-5 and V is TRBV28, with a possible D match to TRBD1 (5 bases). CDR1 and CDR2 (germline): MDHEN, SYDVKM. The CDR3 runs 14 residues. Trimming took 7 bases from V and 0 from J, leaving 10 bases between them. Complete variable domain (other parts from reference TRBV28 and TRBJ1-5): DVKVTQSSRYLVKRTGEKVFLECVQDMDHENMFWYRQDPGLGLRLIYFSYDVKMKEKGDIPEGYSVSREKKERFSLILESASTNQTSMYLCASTRQLSNQPQHFGDGTRLSIL.

The chain uses TRBV5-4 and TRBJ2-1, with 10 bases that match TRBD1. The CDR3 is made up of 15 amino acids. The germline V gene encodes CDR1 SGHNT and CDR2 YYREEE (reference sequence). With V trimmed by 1 base and J by 7 bases, 5 bases remained unmatched. Here the CDR3 reads CASSLQGQGKNEQFF. The CDR3 coding sequence is TGTGCCAGCAGCTTGCAGGGACAGGGGAAAAATGAGCAGTTCTTC.

The CDR3 loop is CASSNRDRGRAQPQHF. The CDR3 nucleotides are TGTGCCAGTAGTAACCGGGACAGGGGGCGAGCTCAGCCCCAGCATTTT. The V gene is TRBV19, the J gene TRBJ1-5, with TRBD1 matching over 12 bases. The CDR3 is 16 residues long. Looked up from germline, CDR1 is LNHDA and CDR2 is SQIVND (reference sequence). The V and J ends lost 4 bases and 6 bases, in that order; junction bases with no gene match: 7.

In DNA, the CDR3 is TGTGCCATCAAGTCTAGCCATAAGGACAGCACCGGGAGCTATGGCTACACCTTC. Its translation: CAIKSSHKDSTGSYGYTF. J is TRBJ1-2 and V is TRBV10-3; a possible D gene is TRBD1 (6 bases). The CDR3 runs 18 residues. In germline, CDR1 is ENHRY, CDR2 SYGVKD. V was cut by 7 bases and J by 4 bases, with 28 bases left in between.

The J gene is TRBJ1-1, the V gene TRBV6-6, with 10 bases matching TRBD1. V trimming: 5 bases; J trimming: 6 bases; junction bases outside the gene matches: 3. CDR1 is MNHNY, CDR2 SVGAGI, per germline (reference sequence). This CDR3 is built from 13 residues. The CDR3 is CASSAGQGAEAFF. DNA for the CDR3: TGTGCCAGCAGTGCCGGACAGGGGGCTGAAGCTTTCTTT.

V and J are TRBV19 and TRBJ2-7, with no clear D. CDR3 length equals 14 residues. CDR1 LNHDA and CDR2 SQIVND come from the germline V gene (reference sequence). Trimming left V 8 bases short and J 5 bases short, with 19 bases between. CDR3 coding DNA: TGTGCCAGTCTTGGACGTCTCCGAATGGACGAGCAGTACTTC. It translates to CASLGRLRMDEQYF. The whole variable domain, filled in from reference TRBV19 and TRBJ2-7, reads DGGITQSPKYLFRKEGQNVTLSCEQNLNHDAMYWYRQDPGQGLRLIYYSQIVNDFQKGDIAEGYSVSREKKESFPLTVTSAQKNPTAFYLCASLGRLRMDEQYFGPGTRLTVT.

This clone was picked up one time. The chain combines TRBV6-1 with TRBJ1-2; tentative D call: TRBD1 (6 bases). The V and J ends lost 0 bases and 8 bases respectively, with 10 bases between them. The germline V gene encodes CDR1 MNHNS and CDR2 SASEGT. The CDR3 has 13 residues. As DNA, the CDR3 is TGTGCCAGCAGTGAAGCCGGACAGATAGGCTACACCTTC. This codes for CASSEAGQIGYTF.

The J gene is TRBJ2-1, the V gene TRBV7-9, with D unclear. Germline CDR1 SEHNR, CDR2 FQNEAQ (reference sequence). The CDR3 spans 15 residues. V dropped 7 bases and J dropped 1 base, with 14 bases sitting between them. CDR3 in amino acids: CASIPGRISYNEQFF. In DNA, the CDR3 is TGTGCCAGCATTCCGGGCAGGATTTCCTACAATGAGCAGTTCTTC. Using reference TRBV7-9 and TRBJ2-1 for the parts outside the CDR3, the full variable domain is DTGVSQNPRHKITKRGQNVTFRCDPISEHNRLYWYRQTLGQGPEFLTYFQNEAQLEKSRLLSDRFSAERPKGSFSTLEIQRTEQGDSAMYLCASIPGRISYNEQFFGPGTRLTVL.

The V and J genes are TRBV18 and TRBJ2-3, with 10 bases that match TRBD2. V lost 6 bases, J lost 2 bases, and 5 bases stayed unmatched. CDR1 is KGHSH and CDR2 is LQKENI in the germline V gene. The CDR3 extends over 15 amino acids. CDR3 amino acids: CASSQGLAATDTQYF. The CDR3 DNA is TGTGCCAGCTCCCAAGGACTAGCGGCCACAGATACGCAGTATTTT.

This clone came up once. V gene TRBV6-5 combines with J gene TRBJ2-2; D may be TRBD2 (6 bases). This CDR3 region has 15 residues. Germline loops: CDR1 MNHEY, CDR2 SVGAGI. V lost 6 bases to trimming and J lost 0 bases, with 11 bases between them. This CDR3 is CASRAGRTNTGELFF. The CDR3 DNA reads TGTGCCAGCAGAGCAGGGAGGACGAACACCGGGGAGCTGTTTTTT.

The gene calls are TRBV5-4 and TRBJ2-5; D gene unclear. The CDR3 consists of 14 residues. Germline lookup yields CDR1 SGHNT and CDR2 YYREEE (reference sequence). Trimming took 1 base from V and 0 from J, leaving 7 bases between them. CDR3 nucleotide sequence: TGTGCCAGCAGCTTGCAAAGGAACCAAGAGACCCAGTACTTC. Translating gives CASSLQRNQETQYF. Full variable domain (outside the CDR3, taken from reference TRBV5-4 and TRBJ2-5): ETGVTQSPTHLIKTRGQQVTLRCSSQSGHNTVSWYQQALGQGPQFIFQYYREEENGRGNFPPRFSGLQFPNYSSELNVNALELDDSALYLCASSLQRNQETQYFGPGTRLLVL.

The V call is TRBV7-2, the J call TRBJ1-4; 7 positions match TRBD1. This CDR3 region has 14 residues. V shed 2 bases, J shed 11 bases, and the junction held 8 bases outside the gene matches. Per the germline V gene, CDR1 is SGHTA and CDR2 is FQGNSA. CDR3 in DNA: TGTGCCAGCAGCTTAACGACAGGGCCGTTGAAACTGTTTTTT. Its translation is CASSLTTGPLKLFF.

The chain recombines TRBV27 with TRBJ1-2; D is ambiguous. CDR1 is MNHEY, CDR2 SMNVEV, per germline (reference sequence). CDR3 length: 14 residues. V was pared by 8 bases and J by 3 bases, with 16 bases between. CDR3 nucleotides: TGTGCCAGCGGCACAGAGTTAAGGCACTATGGCTACACCTTC. It encodes CASGTELRHYGYTF.